The 32 T cell receptor beta chains reported below all come from one sample, sequenced in a study of CD8 T cells in ankylosing spondylitis. TCRdb analysed the 5' RACE reads with MiXCR anew, one entry per CDR3 protein. The data show fewer than 500,000 distinct CDR3 sequences, more than 20% seen once. Their target antigens are unknown. General study points: What appeared characteristic of ankylosing spondylitis blood was a TCR beta motif of 7 or 8 highly homologous variants.

The sequenced material came from blood, either unsorted or a sorted T cell fraction (not recorded which). All receptors derive from a male donor with ankylosing spondylitis.

The chain uses TRBV5-1 and TRBJ2-1, with D perhaps matching TRBD2 (6 bases). V lost 3 bases and J 6 bases, leaving 13 bases between the germline ends. The CDR3 has 14 amino acids. Germline CDR1 and CDR2: SGHRS and YFSETQ. The CDR3 bases are TGCGCCAGCAGCTCGGGAGCTCTTCTCAATGAGCAGTTCTTC. This translates into CASSSGALLNEQFF.

In this sample, this clonotype turned up a few times. The chain carries TRBV6-1 and TRBJ2-3; 7 nucleotides line up with TRBD2. CDR1 is MNHNS, CDR2 SASEGT, per germline. The V segment lost 5 bases and the J segment 0 bases; nucleotides outside the gene matches: 2. This CDR3 has 14 residues. The CDR3 protein is CASSRTRSTDTQYF. CDR3 DNA sequence: TGTGCCAGCAGTCGGACTAGGAGCACAGATACGCAGTATTTT.

V and J are TRBV20-1 and TRBJ2-7, with D perhaps TRBD1 (6 bases). The CDR3 consists of 11 residues. Germline lookup yields CDR1 DFQATT and CDR2 SNEGSKA (reference sequence). The CDR3 is CSGDTSYEQYF. CDR3 DNA sequence: TGCAGCGGGGACACCTCCTACGAGCAGTACTTC.

The J gene is TRBJ1-2, the V gene TRBV7-6; maybe TRBD1 (6 bases). Trimming removed 5 bases from V and 3 bases from J, with 13 bases in between. The CDR3 runs to 14 residues. Germline loops: CDR1 SGHVS, CDR2 FNYEAQ. DNA for the CDR3: TGTGCCAGCAGCAGGACAGCGCCAGACTATGGCTACACCTTC. It encodes CASSRTAPDYGYTF.

This clonotype has just a few counts. This chain joins TRBV4-2 and TRBJ2-3, with D perhaps TRBD2 (5 bases). The CDR3 consists of 16 residues. Per germline, CDR1 LGHNA and CDR2 YNFKEQ. Trimming removed 0 bases at V and 0 bases at J, with 10 bases between. The CDR3 DNA reads as TGTGCCAGCAGCCAAGATGGAGGCGCTAGCACAGATACGCAGTATTTT. Protein: CASSQDGGASTDTQYF.

V gene TRBV7-2 combines with J gene TRBJ2-7; 10 bases align to TRBD2. Germline V CDR1 and CDR2: SGHTA, FQGNSA. The CDR3 sequence is 16 residues long. V dropped 2 bases and J dropped 1; count of bases not matched to a gene: 5. This CDR3 is CASSLPSGRGSYEQYF. The CDR3 nucleotides read TGTGCCAGCAGCTTACCTAGCGGGAGAGGGTCCTACGAGCAGTACTTC.

This sequence joins TRBV18 and TRBJ1-1; D is possibly TRBD1 (5 bases). Germline CDR1 reads KGHSH; CDR2 reads LQKENI. The V end lost 2 bases, the J end lost 3 bases, and 16 bases lay between the germline ends. The CDR3 length is 16 residues. CDR3 sequence reads: CASSPEIGLGDTEAFF. In nucleotides, the CDR3 is TGTGCCAGCTCACCAGAGATAGGCTTAGGGGACACTGAAGCTTTCTTT. Full variable domain (rest looked up from reference TRBV18 and TRBJ1-1): NAGVMQNPRHLVRRRGQEARLRCSPMKGHSHVYWYRQLPEEGLKFMVYLQKENIIDESGMPKERFSAEFPKEGPSILRIQQVVRGDSAAYFCASSPEIGLGDTEAFFGQGTRLTVV.

This clonotype was observed at least ten times. The chain combines TRBV5-1 with TRBJ2-3, with TRBD1 matching 7 bases. This CDR3 contains 14 residues. Germline V gene sequence: CDR1 SGHRS, CDR2 YFSETQ. With V trimmed by 0 bases and J by 3 bases, 1 base remained unmatched. CDR3 bases: TGCGCCAGCAGCTTGGACAGGGGTACAGATACGCAGTATTTT. This sequence encodes CASSLDRGTDTQYF.

This clonotype came up a few times. V is TRBV10-1 and J is TRBJ2-4; the D gene is possibly TRBD1 (5 bases). Trimming cost V 3 bases and J 7 bases, with 13 bases left between them. The germline gives CDR1 WNHNN, CDR2 SYGVQD (reference sequence). This CDR3 contains 14 residues. The CDR3 DNA is TGCGCCAGCAGTGAAGGTGGCTACAGGAACATTCAGTACTTC. Amino acid sequence: CASSEGGYRNIQYF.

The chain joins TRBV19 to TRBJ2-7, with 9 bases matching TRBD2. The CDR3 has 15 residues. Germline lookup yields CDR1 LNHDA and CDR2 SQIVND (reference sequence). Trimming removed 3 bases from V and 0 bases from J; junction bases left unmatched: 3. This CDR3 is CASSMSSGASYEQYF. The CDR3 region has the DNA TGTGCCAGTAGTATGTCTAGCGGGGCCTCCTACGAGCAGTACTTC.

This chain links TRBV2 with TRBJ1-2; D gene ambiguous. Germline V lookup: CDR1 SNHLY, CDR2 FYNNEI. Trimming took 5 bases from V and 8 from J, leaving 15 bases between them. The CDR3 is made up of 13 amino acids. CDR3 bases: TGTGCCAGCAGTATCCAGGTGTCGCGCGGCTACACCTTC. Translated, it gives CASSIQVSRGYTF.

This clonotype turned up a few times. The V and J genes are TRBV29-1 and TRBJ1-3; the D is unclear. The V end lost 7 bases, the J end lost 2 bases, and 9 bases lay between the germline ends. CDR1 SQVTM and CDR2 ANQGSEA come from the germline V gene. This CDR3 spans 12 amino acids. The CDR3 coding sequence is TGCAGCGGGGGAGGGCCTGGAAACACCATATATTTT. This translates into CSGGGPGNTIYF. Based on the CDR3 plus reference TRBV29-1 and TRBJ1-3, the full variable domain is SAVISQKPSRDICQRGTSLTIQCQVDSQVTMMFWYRQQPGQSLTLIATANQGSEATYESGFVIDKFPISRPNLTFSTLTVSNMSPEDSSIYLCSGGGPGNTIYFGEGSWLTVV.

The CDR3 sequence is CSARDGAGDIYNEQFF. Written as DNA, the CDR3 is TGCAGTGCTAGAGATGGGGCGGGAGATATCTACAATGAGCAGTTCTTC. The chain is built from TRBV20-1 and TRBJ2-1; 7 bases are a match to TRBD2. The CDR3 totals 16 residues. Germline loops: CDR1 DFQATT, CDR2 SNEGSKA (reference sequence). V gave up 0 bases and J gave up 3 bases; unmatched junction bases: 8.

This clonotype has a count of ten or more. This rearrangement joins TRBV10-2 to TRBJ2-5; 11 nucleotides line up with TRBD2. This CDR3 contains 16 residues. Germline CDR1 WSHSY, CDR2 SAAADI. Germline trimming cut 7 bases from V and 4 bases from J; bases unmatched to any gene: 11. Here the CDR3 reads CASTYGLAGGSETQYF. The CDR3 coding sequence is TGCGCCAGCACGTATGGGCTAGCGGGAGGCTCAGAGACCCAGTACTTC.

This chain uses TRBV5-1 with TRBJ2-1; 9 bases agree with TRBD2. V lost 2 bases to trimming and J lost 10 bases; unmatched junction nucleotides: 10. Germline V gene data show CDR1 as SGHRS and CDR2 as YFSETQ. The CDR3 sequence is 15 residues long. CDR3 in DNA: TGCGCCAGCAGCTTATTAGCGGGAGACCTCAAAGAGCAGTTCTTC. Its translation: CASSLLAGDLKEQFF.

The gene calls are TRBV7-2 and TRBJ2-6; possibly TRBD1 for D (5 bases). Germline CDR1 and CDR2: SGHTA and FQGNSA. Deletions cut 0 bases from V and 5 bases from J, with 8 bases between. The CDR3 length is 15 residues. The CDR3, as DNA: TGTGCCAGCAGCTTAGCGACAGACCGGGCCAACGTCCTGACTTTC. As protein: CASSLATDRANVLTF. Combining the CDR3 with reference TRBV7-2 and TRBJ2-6 gives the whole variable domain GAGVSQSPSNKVTEKGKDVELRCDPISGHTALYWYRQSLGQGLEFLIYFQGNSAPDKSGLPSDRFSAERTGGSVSTLTIQRTQQEDSAVYLCASSLATDRANVLTFGAGSRLTVL.

The gene calls are TRBV6-1 and TRBJ1-1, with 8 bases lining up with TRBD1. The V segment lost 5 bases and the J segment 5 bases; nucleotides outside the gene matches: 7. The CDR3 contains 14 residues. CDR1 and CDR2 from the germline V gene are MNHNS and SASEGT. This CDR3 reads CASSPTGGGTEAFF. CDR3 coding DNA: TGTGCCAGCAGTCCAACAGGGGGGGGAACTGAAGCTTTCTTT.

This clonotype turned up a few times. The chain joins TRBV28 to TRBJ1-6; TRBD1 might be the D (5 bases). The CDR3 covers 16 residues. The germline CDR1 and CDR2 sequences are MDHEN and SYDVKM. The V gene lost 7 bases and the J gene lost 2 bases, with 15 bases spanning the gap. This chain's CDR3 is CASIFGGTAYNSPLHF. The DNA for the CDR3 is TGTGCCAGCATTTTTGGGGGAACGGCCTATAATTCACCCCTCCACTTT.

The J gene is TRBJ2-5, the V gene TRBV9; TRBD2 matches 10 bases. Germline V gene sequence: CDR1 SGDLS, CDR2 YYNGEE. J gave up 4 bases and V 1 base, and 1 base lay outside the gene matches. CDR3 size: 14 residues. CDR3 sequence: CASSVLAGGETQYF. CDR3 in DNA: TGTGCCAGCAGCGTATTAGCGGGAGGAGAGACCCAGTACTTC.

V and J are TRBV20-1 and TRBJ2-5; TRBD1 matches at 10 bases. Trimming at V came to 6 bases and at J to 5 bases, leaving 6 bases not matched to a gene. The CDR3 has 13 amino acids. Looked up from germline, CDR1 is DFQATT and CDR2 is SNEGSKA (reference sequence). The CDR3 nucleotides read TGCAGTGCACCCGGGACAGGGGTTGAGACCCAGTACTTC. It translates to CSAPGTGVETQYF.

This chain links TRBV29-1 with TRBJ2-7; 9 bases fit TRBD2. Germline V gene lookup returns CDR1 SQVTM and CDR2 ANQGSEA. The V segment lost 4 bases and the J segment 0 bases; nucleotides outside the gene matches: 1. This CDR3 spans 13 amino acids. CDR3 residues: CSVGSGSSYEQYF. DNA for the CDR3: TGCAGCGTTGGTAGCGGGAGCTCCTACGAGCAGTACTTC.

This clonotype was observed a few times. The chain is built from TRBV12-3 or TRBV12-4 and TRBJ2-2, with D possibly TRBD1 on 5 matching bases. There are 13 residues in the CDR3. Trimming removed 5 bases at V and 6 bases at J, with 10 bases between. The CDR3 protein is CASSPGYAGELFF. The CDR3 DNA is TGTGCCAGCAGTCCAGGGTACGCCGGGGAGCTGTTTTTT.

This clonotype was seen at least ten times. V is TRBV11-2 and J is TRBJ2-1, with D perhaps matching TRBD1 (6 bases). The CDR3 contains 15 residues. Trimming took off 5 bases at V and 4 bases at J, with 15 bases between the two ends. Germline loops: CDR1 SGHAT, CDR2 FQNNGV. The CDR3 DNA sequence: TGTGCCAGCAGCCAAGGCAGGGGCGCTTACAATGAGCAGTTCTTC. Residues: CASSQGRGAYNEQFF.

This chain links TRBV20-1 with TRBJ1-4, with 11 bases identical to TRBD1. The germline CDR1 and CDR2 sequences are DFQATT and SNEGSKA (reference sequence). There are 18 residues in the CDR3. J lost 8 bases, V lost 5 bases, and 19 bases had no gene match. This CDR3 is CSAPSRGTGGLVGEKLFF. The CDR3 DNA reads TGCAGTGCTCCATCTAGGGGGACAGGGGGATTAGTTGGAGAAAAACTGTTTTTT.

This clonotype was counted between two and nine times. The chain links TRBV29-1 to TRBJ2-2; 8 bases match TRBD1. The ends lost 7 bases at V and 2 bases at J; junction bases unmatched: 6. This CDR3 contains 14 residues. Per the germline V gene, CDR1 is SQVTM and CDR2 is ANQGSEA. The CDR3 spells CSGIGQGNTGELFF. The DNA of the CDR3 is TGCAGCGGGATAGGACAGGGAAACACCGGGGAGCTGTTTTTT.

The chain has TRBV11-3 and TRBJ2-7, with D unclear. V gave up 1 base and J gave up 6 bases, with 10 bases separating them. Germline values: CDR1 SGHNT, CDR2 YENEEA. The length of the CDR3 is 13 residues. The CDR3 reads CASSLVAASEQYF. In DNA form, the CDR3 reads TGTGCCAGCAGCTTAGTCGCAGCATCCGAGCAGTACTTC.

In this sample, this clonotype turned up a few times. The chain links TRBV5-1 to TRBJ2-7; D is ambiguous. CDR3 length equals 14 residues. CDR1 is SGHRS, CDR2 YFSETQ, per germline. The V and J ends lost 4 bases and 3 bases respectively, with 14 bases between them. The CDR3 reads CASSLDDANYEQYF. CDR3 DNA sequence: TGCGCCAGCAGCCTCGATGACGCCAACTACGAGCAGTACTTC.

This clonotype appeared a few times. The chain couples TRBV29-1 to TRBJ2-5, with TRBD1 matching 9 bases. Trimming at V came to 8 bases and at J to 7 bases, leaving 5 bases not matched to a gene. This CDR3 is built from 11 residues. The germline CDR1 and CDR2 sequences are SQVTM and ANQGSEA. CDR3 sequence (DNA): TGCAGCTCAGGACAGGGGAGGACCCAGTACTTC. The encoded protein is CSSGQGRTQYF. Together with reference TRBV29-1 and TRBJ2-5, the CDR3 gives the full variable domain: SAVISQKPSRDICQRGTSLTIQCQVDSQVTMMFWYRQQPGQSLTLIATANQGSEATYESGFVIDKFPISRPNLTFSTLTVSNMSPEDSSIYLCSSGQGRTQYFGPGTRLLVL.

This clonotype was counted at least ten times. The genes are TRBV20-1 and TRBJ2-1; TRBD2 aligns across 10 bases. The J segment lost 3 bases and the V segment lost 4 bases, leaving 3 bases of the junction unmatched. From germline, CDR1 is DFQATT and CDR2 SNEGSKA (reference sequence). The CDR3 is made up of 14 amino acids. The CDR3 region has the DNA TGCAGTGCTAAGCGGGAGGGCTTCTACAATGAGCAGTTCTTC. It is translated as CSAKREGFYNEQFF.

This chain uses TRBV6-5 with TRBJ2-3, with no clear D. Germline CDR1 MNHEY, CDR2 SVGAGI. The CDR3 spans 14 residues. Trimming stripped 0 bases from V and 1 base from J, with 5 bases between. The CDR3 reads CASSYSVGTDTQYF. Written as DNA, the CDR3 is TGTGCCAGCAGTTACTCTGTGGGCACAGATACGCAGTATTTT.

This clonotype appeared a few times. The chain links TRBV11-3 to TRBJ2-1; possible D gene TRBD1, 5 bases. V shed 5 bases and J shed 6 bases, with 17 bases lying between them. Germline CDR1 SGHNT, CDR2 YENEEA. The CDR3 has 15 residues. CDR3 DNA: TGTGCCAGCAGCACCATAAGGGGCGGTCGCAATGAGCAGTTCTTC. Protein: CASSTIRGGRNEQFF.

The J gene is TRBJ2-3, the V gene TRBV15; 8 nucleotides match TRBD1. Germline CDR1 reads LNHNV; CDR2 reads YYDKDF (reference sequence). V lost 2 bases, J lost 5 bases, and 6 bases stayed unmatched. The CDR3 has 15 amino acids. The CDR3 DNA reads TGTGCCACCAGCAGAAATGGACAGGGTTTAGATACGCAGTATTTT. Residues: CATSRNGQGLDTQYF.